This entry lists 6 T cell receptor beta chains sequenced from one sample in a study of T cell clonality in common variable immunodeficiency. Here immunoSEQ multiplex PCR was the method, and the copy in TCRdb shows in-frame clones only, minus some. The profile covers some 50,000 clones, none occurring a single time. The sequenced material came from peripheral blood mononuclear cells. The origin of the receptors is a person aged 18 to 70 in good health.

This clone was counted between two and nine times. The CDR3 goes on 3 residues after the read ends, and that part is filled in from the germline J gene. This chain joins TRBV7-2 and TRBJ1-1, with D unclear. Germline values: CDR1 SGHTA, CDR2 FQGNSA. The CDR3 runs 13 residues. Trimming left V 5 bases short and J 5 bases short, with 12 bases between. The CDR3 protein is CASSSGVRTEAFF. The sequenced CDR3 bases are TGTGCCAGCAGCAGCGGAGTTAGGACTGAA.

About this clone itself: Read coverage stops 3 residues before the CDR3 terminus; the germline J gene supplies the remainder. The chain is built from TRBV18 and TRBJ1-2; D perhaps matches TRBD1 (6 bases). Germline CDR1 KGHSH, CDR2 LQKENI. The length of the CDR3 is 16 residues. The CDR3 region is CASSPPEQGRNNDYTF. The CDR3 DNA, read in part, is TGTGCCAGCTCACCACCGGAGCAGGGGCGGAACAATGAC.

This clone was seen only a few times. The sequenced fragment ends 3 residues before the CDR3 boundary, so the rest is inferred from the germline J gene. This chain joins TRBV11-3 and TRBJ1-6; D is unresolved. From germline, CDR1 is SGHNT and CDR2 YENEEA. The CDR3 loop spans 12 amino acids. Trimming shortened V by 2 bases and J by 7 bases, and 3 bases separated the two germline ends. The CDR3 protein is CASSLQNSPLHF. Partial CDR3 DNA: TGTGCCAGCAGCTTACAGAATTCACCC.

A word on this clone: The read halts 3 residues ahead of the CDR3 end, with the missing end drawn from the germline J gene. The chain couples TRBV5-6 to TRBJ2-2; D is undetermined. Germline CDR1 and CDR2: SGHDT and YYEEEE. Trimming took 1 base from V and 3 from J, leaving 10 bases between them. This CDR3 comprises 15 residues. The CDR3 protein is CASSLRQRHTGELFF. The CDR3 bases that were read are TGTGCCAGCAGCTTGAGGCAGAGGCACACCGGGGAG.

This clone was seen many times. This CDR3 is CASRDRGRGDTQYF. CDR3 DNA, as far as it was read: TGTGCCAGCAGGGACAGGGGGCGCGGCGATACG. The rearrangement uses TRBV5-8 and TRBJ2-3; the match to TRBD1 covers 11 bases. The sequence runs out 3 residues before the end of the CDR3; the remainder is reconstructed from the germline J gene. J gave up 6 bases and V 5 bases, and 5 bases lay outside the gene matches. In germline, CDR1 is SGHTS, CDR2 YDEGEE. The CDR3 totals 14 residues.

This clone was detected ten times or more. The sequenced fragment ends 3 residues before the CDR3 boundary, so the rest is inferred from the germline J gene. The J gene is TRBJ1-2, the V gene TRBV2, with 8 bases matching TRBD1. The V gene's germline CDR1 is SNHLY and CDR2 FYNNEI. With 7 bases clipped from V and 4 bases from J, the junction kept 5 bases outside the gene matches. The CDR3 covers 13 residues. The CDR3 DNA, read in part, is TGTGCCAGCACCCCACAGGGGGTCTATGGC. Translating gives CASTPQGVYG. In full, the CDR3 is CASTPQGVYGYTF.